This T cell receptor beta chain was identified in a study of post-analysis software for immune sequencing data. The CDR3 is 17 amino acids. Unmatched junction bases numbered 12, after V lost 5 bases and J lost 0 bases. The germline CDR1 and CDR2 sequences are SGHTA and FQGNSA. Unique molecular identifiers had been added to the TCR beta cDNA libraries. Hundreds of thousands of cDNA molecules came from around 1 to 10 million T cells. Each CDR3 protein gets one entry after TCRdb re-called the PCR reads with MiXCR. The table shows some 690,000 distinct CDR3 sequences, with about 32% occurring only once. Concerning this clonotype itself: Its antigen is not known.

Notes on the study in general: Diversity measured as normalized Chao1 was significantly lower in multiple sclerosis patients than in controls. Roughly 5 TRBV segments occurring more often in patients than controls included TRBV5-6, TRBV5-1 and TRBV20-1.

This TCR came from a girl aged 5-17 years with multiple sclerosis. Sequences were obtained from blood. The V call is TRBV7-2, the J call TRBJ2-7; 8 bases map to TRBD2. Here the CDR3 DNA reads TGTGCCAGCAGCCCCAATCGTGCGGGAGGTCCCTCCTACGAGCAGTACTTC. Protein: CASSPNRAGGPSYEQYF. Combining the CDR3 with reference TRBV7-2 and TRBJ2-7 gives the whole variable domain GAGVSQSPSNKVTEKGKDVELRCDPISGHTALYWYRQSLGQGLEFLIYFQGNSAPDKSGLPSDRFSAERTGGSVSTLTIQRTQQEDSAVYLCASSPNRAGGPSYEQYFGPGTRLTVT.